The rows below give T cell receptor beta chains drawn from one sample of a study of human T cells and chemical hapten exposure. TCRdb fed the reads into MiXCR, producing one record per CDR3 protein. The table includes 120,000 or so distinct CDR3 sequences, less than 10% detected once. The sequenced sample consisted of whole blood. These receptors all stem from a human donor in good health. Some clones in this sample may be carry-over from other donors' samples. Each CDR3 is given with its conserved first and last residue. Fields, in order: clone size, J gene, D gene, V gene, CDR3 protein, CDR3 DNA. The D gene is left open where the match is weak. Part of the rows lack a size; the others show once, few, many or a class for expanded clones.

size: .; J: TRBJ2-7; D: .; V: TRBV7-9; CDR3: CASSTSEGLPYEQYF; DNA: .
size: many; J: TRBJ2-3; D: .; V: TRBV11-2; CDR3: CASSLANTQYF; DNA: TGTGCCAGCAGCCTCGCAAATACGCAGTATTTT
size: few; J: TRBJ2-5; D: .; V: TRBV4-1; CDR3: CASSHPGLGRGPNQETQYF; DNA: TGCGCCAGCAGCCACCCAGGGTTGGGGCGGGGGCCGAACCAAGAGACCCAGTACTTC
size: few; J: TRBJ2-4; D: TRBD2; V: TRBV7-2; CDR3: CASSLVSSGAAKNIQYF; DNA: TGTGCCAGCAGCTTAGTCTCTAGCGGAGCAGCCAAAAACATTCAGTACTTC
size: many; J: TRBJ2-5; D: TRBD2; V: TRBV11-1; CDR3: CASSPSLAEGETQYF; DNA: TGTGCCAGCAGCCCATCCCTAGCGGAGGGGGAGACCCAGTACTTC
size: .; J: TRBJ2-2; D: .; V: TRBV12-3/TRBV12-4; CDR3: CASREPPGELFF; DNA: TGTGCCAGTCGAGAGCCCCCCGGGGAGCTGTTTTTT
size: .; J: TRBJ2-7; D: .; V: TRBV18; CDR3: CASSGQTYEQYF; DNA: TGTGCCAGCTCAGGACAGACCTACGAGCAGTACTTC
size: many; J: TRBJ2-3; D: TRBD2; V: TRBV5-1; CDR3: CASSSGLAGATDTQYF; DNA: TGCGCCAGCAGCTCGGGACTAGCGGGGGCCACAGATACGCAGTATTTT
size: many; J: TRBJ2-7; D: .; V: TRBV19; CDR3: CASSRDGTYEQYF; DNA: TGTGCCAGTAGTCGGGACGGAACCTACGAGCAGTACTTC
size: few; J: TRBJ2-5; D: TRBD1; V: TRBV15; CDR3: CATSMTGVETQYF; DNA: TGTGCCACCAGCATGACAGGGGTTGAGACCCAGTACTTC
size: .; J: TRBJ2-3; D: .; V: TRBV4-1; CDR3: CASSQVPWSATQYF; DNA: TGCGCCAGCAGCCAAGTCCCCTGGAGTGCGACGCAGTATTTT
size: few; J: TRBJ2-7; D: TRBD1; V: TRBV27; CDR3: CASSLGTGRDRYEQYF; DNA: TGTGCCAGCAGTCTGGGGACAGGGCGAGATAGATACGAGCAGTACTTC
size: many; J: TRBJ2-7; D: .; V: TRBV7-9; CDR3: CASSLDSGWSWEQYF; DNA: TGTGCCAGCAGCTTAGACAGCGGGTGGTCTTGGGAGCAGTACTTC
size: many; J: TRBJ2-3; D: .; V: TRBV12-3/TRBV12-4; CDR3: CASSARGRQDTQYF; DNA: TGTGCCAGCAGTGCGCGCGGACGGCAAGATACGCAGTATTTT
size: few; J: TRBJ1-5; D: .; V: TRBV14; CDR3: CASSQDSGKPQHF; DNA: TGTGCCAGCAGCCAAGACTCGGGAAAGCCCCAGCATTTT
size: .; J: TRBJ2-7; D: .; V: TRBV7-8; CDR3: CASSPPRRGPTSYEQYF; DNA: TGTGCCAGCAGCCCCCCCCGGAGGGGACCAACCTCCTACGAGCAGTACTTC
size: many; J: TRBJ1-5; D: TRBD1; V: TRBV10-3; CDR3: CAIGTGGNQPQHF; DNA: TGTGCCATCGGGACAGGGGGCAATCAGCCCCAGCATTTT
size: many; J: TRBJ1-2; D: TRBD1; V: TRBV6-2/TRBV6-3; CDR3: CASSQRQGPINYGYTF; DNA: TGTGCCAGCAGTCAACGACAGGGGCCGATCAACTATGGCTACACCTTC
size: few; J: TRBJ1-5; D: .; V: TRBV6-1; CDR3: CASSGTGPSNQPQHF; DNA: TGTGCCAGCAGTGGTACAGGGCCTAGCAATCAGCCCCAGCATTTT
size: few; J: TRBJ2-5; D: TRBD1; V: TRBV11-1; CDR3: CASSFGRGSGETQYF; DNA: TGTGCCAGCAGCTTCGGCAGGGGGTCGGGGGAGACCCAGTACTTC
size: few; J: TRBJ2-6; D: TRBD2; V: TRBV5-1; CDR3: CASSSGTSGASGANVLTF; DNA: TGCGCCAGCAGCTCGGGGACTAGCGGGGCCTCTGGGGCCAACGTCCTGACTTTC
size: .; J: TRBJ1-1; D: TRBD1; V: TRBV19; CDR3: CASSPGQGTEAFF; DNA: TGTGCCAGTAGTCCCGGACAGGGGACTGAAGCTTTCTTT
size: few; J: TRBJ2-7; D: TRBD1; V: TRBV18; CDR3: CASSPLHRGNGEQYF; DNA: TGTGCCAGCTCACCACTTCACAGGGGTAATGGCGAGCAGTACTTC
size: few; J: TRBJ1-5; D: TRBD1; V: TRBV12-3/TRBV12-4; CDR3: CASSLVHGTGGRVNQPQHF; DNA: TGTGCCAGCAGTTTAGTACACGGGACAGGGGGCCGGGTCAATCAGCCCCAGCATTTT
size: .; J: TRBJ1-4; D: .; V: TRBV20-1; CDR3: CSARVQGFVEKLFF; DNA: TGCAGTGCTAGAGTTCAGGGATTTGTGGAAAAACTGTTTTTT
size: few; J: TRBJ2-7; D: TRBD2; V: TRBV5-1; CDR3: CASSLAGLEEAYEQYF; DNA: TGCGCCAGCAGCTTGGCGGGACTAGAGGAAGCCTACGAGCAGTACTTC
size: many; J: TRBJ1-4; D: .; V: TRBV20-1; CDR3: CSARDLRRNEKLFF; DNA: TGCAGTGCTAGAGACCTCCGAAGGAATGAAAAACTGTTTTTT
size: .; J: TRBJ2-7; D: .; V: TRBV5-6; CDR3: CASSFSGSSYEQYF; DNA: TGTGCCAGCAGCTTCTCTGGCAGCTCCTACGAGCAGTACTTC
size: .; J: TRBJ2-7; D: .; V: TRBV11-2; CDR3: CASSIRSGQSSYEQYF; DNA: TGTGCCAGCAGCATCCGGTCCGGACAGAGCTCCTACGAGCAGTACTTC
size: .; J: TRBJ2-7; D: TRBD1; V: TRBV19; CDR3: CASSPGDRRYEQYF; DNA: TGTGCCAGTAGTCCAGGGGACAGAAGATACGAGCAGTACTTC
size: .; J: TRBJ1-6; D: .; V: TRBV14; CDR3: CASSQGTGPDGYSPLHF; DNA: TGTGCCAGCAGCCAAGGAACAGGGCCTGATGGCTATTCACCCCTCCACTTT
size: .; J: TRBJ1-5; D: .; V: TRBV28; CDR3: CASSEGRGGPDQPQHF; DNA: TGTGCCAGCAGTGAAGGCCGGGGCGGACCCGATCAGCCCCAGCATTTT
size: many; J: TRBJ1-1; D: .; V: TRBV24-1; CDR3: CATSDLQGRAAFF; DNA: TGTGCCACCAGTGATTTGCAGGGTAGAGCAGCTTTCTTT
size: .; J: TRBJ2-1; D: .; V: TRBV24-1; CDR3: CATSDRGQFNEQFF; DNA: TGTGCCACCAGTGACCGAGGACAGTTCAATGAGCAGTTCTTC
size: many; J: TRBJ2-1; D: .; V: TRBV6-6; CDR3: CASSYTDSPAEDEQFF; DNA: TGTGCCAGCAGTTACACCGACAGCCCTGCGGAGGATGAGCAGTTCTTC
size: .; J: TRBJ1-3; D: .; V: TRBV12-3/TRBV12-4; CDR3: CASIPTELNPTLSGNTIYF; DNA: TGTGCCAGCATCCCGACAGAATTGAACCCCACTCTCTCTGGAAACACCATATATTTT
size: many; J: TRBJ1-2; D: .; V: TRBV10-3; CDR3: CAISESGTERGGYTF; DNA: TGTGCCATCAGTGAGTCAGGGACCGAGCGAGGTGGCTACACCTTC
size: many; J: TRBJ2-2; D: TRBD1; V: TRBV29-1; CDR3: CSVEKTRGPGELFF; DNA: TGCAGCGTTGAAAAAACCAGGGGGCCCGGGGAGCTGTTTTTT
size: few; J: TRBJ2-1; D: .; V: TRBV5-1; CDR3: CASSLGADYNEQFF; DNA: TGCGCCAGCAGCTTGGGTGCGGATTACAATGAGCAGTTCTTC
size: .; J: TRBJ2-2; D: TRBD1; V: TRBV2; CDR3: CASSPGTGRSGELFF; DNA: TGTGCCAGCAGCCCCGGGACAGGCCGCTCCGGGGAGCTGTTTTTT
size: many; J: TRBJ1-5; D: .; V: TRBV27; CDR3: CASSLTNSNQPQHF; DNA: TGTGCCAGCAGTTTGACAAATAGCAATCAGCCCCAGCATTTT
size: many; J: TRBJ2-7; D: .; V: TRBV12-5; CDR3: CATSDEQYF; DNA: TGTGCTACCTCGGACGAGCAGTACTTC
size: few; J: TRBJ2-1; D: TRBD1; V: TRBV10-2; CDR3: CASTSRDRLFNEQFF; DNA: TGCGCCAGTACAAGCCGGGACAGGCTTTTCAATGAGCAGTTCTTC
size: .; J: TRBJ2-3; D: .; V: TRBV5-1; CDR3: CASSLGGVEDTQYF; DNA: TGCGCCAGCAGCTTGGGCGGGGTAGAAGATACGCAGTATTTT
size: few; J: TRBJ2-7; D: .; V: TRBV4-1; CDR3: CASSQGLSGTYEQYF; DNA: TGCGCCAGCAGCCAAGGACTATCCGGAACCTACGAGCAGTACTTC